Shown below are 18 T cell receptor beta chains from a single sample sequenced in a study of T cell responses to AZD1222 COVID-19 vaccine. Produced via immunoSEQ multiplex PCR; TCRdb's table is partial and in-frame only. The profile shows about 100,000 clones, roughly 90% of them singletons. The specimen was peripheral blood, collected on day 0 of AZD1222 vaccination. The receptors were gathered from an adult in good health.

The chain uses TRBV18 and TRBJ2-3; no firm D call. The CDR3 contains 16 residues. Germline loops: CDR1 KGHSH, CDR2 LQKENI. Trimming removed 6 bases at V and 0 bases at J, with 16 bases between. This CDR3 is CASSERRVLSTDTQYF. The CDR3 nucleotides are TGTGCCAGCTCGGAGAGACGGGTCCTTAGCACAGATACGCAGTATTTT.

The chain employs TRBV4-1 and TRBJ1-5; the D gene is possibly TRBD1 (6 bases). The ends were cut back, 1 base at V and 6 bases at J, with 13 bases in the middle. This CDR3 is 15 amino acids long. Germline V CDR1 and CDR2: MGHRA, YSYEKL. The CDR3 DNA reads TGCGCCAGCAGCCAAGCTCACGGGGGCGGTCAGCCCCAGCATTTT. This translates into CASSQAHGGGQPQHF.

This sequence joins TRBV7-8 and TRBJ2-3; the D gene is possibly TRBD2 (6 bases). V lost 4 bases and J 3 bases, leaving 17 bases between the germline ends. Germline V CDR1 and CDR2: SGHVS, FQNEAQ. The CDR3 contains 16 residues. CDR3 in amino acids: CASSSPPGLLTDTQYF. Here the CDR3 DNA reads TGTGCCAGCAGCTCCCCCCCGGGACTCTTAACAGATACGCAGTATTTT.

The rearrangement links TRBV13 to TRBJ2-1, with D tentatively TRBD1 (6 bases). Germline CDR1 PRHDT, CDR2 FYEKMQ (reference sequence). The CDR3 length is 13 residues. V was pared by 5 bases and J by 8 bases, with 13 bases between. CDR3 bases: TGTGCCAGCAGCCCTGGCAGGGGCGATGAGCAGTTCTTC. Protein product: CASSPGRGDEQFF.

This chain links TRBV19 with TRBJ2-2; possible D gene TRBD2, 6 bases. Germline V gene data show CDR1 as LNHDA and CDR2 as SQIVND (reference sequence). V shed 10 bases and J shed 2 bases, with 11 bases lying between them. This CDR3 comprises 13 residues. As DNA, the CDR3 is TGTGCCACTGGACTACGCAACACCGGGGAGCTGTTTTTT. Its translation: CATGLRNTGELFF.

This chain connects TRBV6-5 to TRBJ1-5, with D maybe TRBD1 (6 bases). This CDR3 contains 15 residues. V was pared by 4 bases and J by 0 bases, with 10 bases between. Germline V CDR1 and CDR2: MNHEY, SVGAGI. Written as DNA, the CDR3 is TGTGCCAGCAGTTCAGACAGGACTAGCAATCAGCCCCAGCATTTT. It translates to CASSSDRTSNQPQHF.

The V call is TRBV25-1, the J call TRBJ1-5, with TRBD1 as a possible D gene (6 bases). The length of the CDR3 is 14 residues. Trimming removed 5 bases at V and 2 bases at J, with 10 bases between. CDR1 is MGHDK, CDR2 SYGVNS, per germline. The CDR3 loop is CASSKPGGNQPQHF. For the CDR3, the DNA is TGTGCCAGCAGTAAACCAGGGGGCAATCAGCCCCAGCATTTT.

The V and J genes are TRBV4-1 and TRBJ1-5; no reliable D call. CDR1 is MGHRA, CDR2 YSYEKL, per germline. V was shortened by 0 bases and J by 4 bases, with 10 bases between the two germline ends. The CDR3 is 15 residues long. This CDR3 reads CASSQDPGWNQPQHF. CDR3 nucleotides: TGCGCCAGCAGCCAAGATCCAGGTTGGAATCAGCCCCAGCATTTT.

This chain joins TRBV7-2 and TRBJ1-2; no clear D. Germline CDR1 and CDR2: SGHTA and FQGNSA. The CDR3 runs 13 residues. Deletions cut 6 bases from V and 3 bases from J, with 11 bases between. The CDR3 region has the DNA TGTGCCAGCAGTGAATTCCTGGACTATGGCTACACCTTC. This encodes CASSEFLDYGYTF.

This chain connects TRBV19 to TRBJ1-1; D not certain. The CDR3 sequence is 14 residues long. CDR1 is LNHDA and CDR2 is SQIVND in the germline V gene (reference sequence). The ends were cut back, 1 base at V and 4 bases at J, with 10 bases in the middle. The chain's CDR3 is CASSIVPPGTEAFF. DNA of the CDR3: TGTGCCAGTAGTATAGTTCCACCGGGCACTGAAGCTTTCTTT.

V is TRBV5-4 and J is TRBJ2-5; a weak D match, TRBD1 (5 bases). The germline gives CDR1 SGHNT, CDR2 YYREEE (reference sequence). The CDR3 runs 14 residues. Trimming removed 0 bases from V and 1 base from J, with 7 bases in between. The CDR3 here is CASSLGQTQETQYF. The CDR3, as DNA: TGTGCCAGCAGCTTGGGACAGACCCAAGAGACCCAGTACTTC.

The chain is built from TRBV6-5 and TRBJ1-3; D unresolved. V lost 2 bases and J 1 base, leaving 6 bases between the germline ends. This CDR3 has 14 residues. CDR1 and CDR2 (germline): MNHEY, SVGAGI. The CDR3 region has the DNA TGTGCCAGCAGTTACCGGCGGTCTGGAAACACCATATATTTT. It is translated as CASSYRRSGNTIYF.

V gene TRBV2 combines with J gene TRBJ2-7; 7 nucleotides align to TRBD2. The germline gives CDR1 SNHLY, CDR2 FYNNEI. This CDR3 region has 14 residues. With V trimmed by 3 bases and J by 2 bases, 4 bases remained unmatched. The CDR3: CASSDSSGAYEQYF. The CDR3 DNA reads TGTGCCAGCAGTGATTCTAGCGGAGCCTACGAGCAGTACTTC.

The J gene is TRBJ1-5, the V gene TRBV19, with TRBD1 identical over 11 bases. J lost 5 bases, V lost 6 bases, and 15 bases had no gene match. The CDR3 is 18 amino acids. Germline CDR1 LNHDA, CDR2 SQIVND (reference sequence). CDR3 residues: CASSIYHGQGATYQPQHF. The CDR3 DNA is TGTGCCAGTAGCATCTATCACGGACAGGGGGCAACCTATCAGCCCCAGCATTTT.

This sequence joins TRBV30 and TRBJ2-5; tentative D call: TRBD2 (6 bases). CDR1 and CDR2 (germline): GTSNPN, SVGIG (reference sequence). With 3 bases removed from V and 6 bases from J, the gap between germline ends came to 14 bases. This CDR3 spans 13 amino acids. CDR3 coding DNA: TGTGCCTGGAGCGCTGGGACTTTACAGACCCAGTACTTC. Translated: CAWSAGTLQTQYF.

In regard to this clone: An end of the junction differs from the germline gene, which may be a read error. The chain is built from TRBV7-7 and TRBJ2-7; 7 nucleotides align to TRBD1. CDR3 length equals 12 residues. Germline CDR1 SSHAT, CDR2 FNYEAQ (reference sequence). The CDR3 is CASSTPGGEQYF. Written as DNA, the CDR3 is TGTGCTAGCAGCACCCCAGGGGGCGAGCAGTACTTC.

The rearrangement links TRBV19 to TRBJ1-6, with a tentative D call TRBD1 (6 bases). This CDR3 comprises 18 residues. The V gene lost 5 bases and the J gene lost 7 bases, with 24 bases spanning the gap. Germline CDR1 is LNHDA and CDR2 is SQIVND (reference sequence). The CDR3 is CASSVGGDLDLPNSPLHF. CDR3 nucleotides: TGTGCCAGTAGTGTCGGGGGCGACTTGGACCTTCCAAATTCACCCCTCCACTTT.

This chain connects TRBV19 to TRBJ1-1; no definite D call. V lost 7 bases and J lost 5, with 8 bases in between. The V gene's germline CDR1 is LNHDA and CDR2 SQIVND (reference sequence). CDR3 size: 11 residues. CDR3 nucleotide sequence: TGTGCCAGTATAGGAACTACTGAAGCTTTCTTT. Protein: CASIGTTEAFF.